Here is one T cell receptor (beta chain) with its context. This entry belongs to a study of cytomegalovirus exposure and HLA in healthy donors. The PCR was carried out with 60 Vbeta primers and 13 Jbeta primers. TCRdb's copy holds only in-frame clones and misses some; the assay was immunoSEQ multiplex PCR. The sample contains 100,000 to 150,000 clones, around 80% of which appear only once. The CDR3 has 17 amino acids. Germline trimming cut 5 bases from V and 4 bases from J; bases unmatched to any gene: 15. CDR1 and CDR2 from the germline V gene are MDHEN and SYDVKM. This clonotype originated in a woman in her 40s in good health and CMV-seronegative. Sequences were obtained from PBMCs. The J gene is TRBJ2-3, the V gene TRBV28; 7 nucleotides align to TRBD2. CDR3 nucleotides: TGTGCCAGCAGTGCCGGGGCGGGGGTTGGGATGTCAGATACGCAGTATTTT. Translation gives CASSAGAGVGMSDTQYF.